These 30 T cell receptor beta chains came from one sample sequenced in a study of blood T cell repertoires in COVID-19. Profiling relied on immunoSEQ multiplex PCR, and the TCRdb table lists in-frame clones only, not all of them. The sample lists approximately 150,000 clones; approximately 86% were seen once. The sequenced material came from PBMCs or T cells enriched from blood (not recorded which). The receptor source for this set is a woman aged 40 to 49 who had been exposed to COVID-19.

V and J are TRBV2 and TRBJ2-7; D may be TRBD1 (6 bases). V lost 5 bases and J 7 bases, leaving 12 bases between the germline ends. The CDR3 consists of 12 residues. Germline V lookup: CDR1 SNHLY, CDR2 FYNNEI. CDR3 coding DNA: TGTGCCAGCAGTATACAGGGTAGGGAGCAGTACTTC. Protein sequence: CASSIQGREQYF.

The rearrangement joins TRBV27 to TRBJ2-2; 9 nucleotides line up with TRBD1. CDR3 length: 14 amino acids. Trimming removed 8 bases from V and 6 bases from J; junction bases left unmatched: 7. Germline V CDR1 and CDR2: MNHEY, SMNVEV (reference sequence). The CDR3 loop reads CASRTGTGSGELFF. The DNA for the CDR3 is TGTGCCAGCCGAACCGGGACAGGGTCCGGGGAGCTGTTTTTT.

The CDR3 here is CATSDRLTQYF. The CDR3 DNA sequence: TGTGCCACCAGTGACCGCCTAACGCAGTATTTT. This rearrangement joins TRBV24-1 to TRBJ2-3; no definite D call. This CDR3 region has 11 residues. CDR1 and CDR2 from the germline V gene are KGHDR and SFDVKD. Trimming cost V 4 bases and J 9 bases, with 7 bases left between them.

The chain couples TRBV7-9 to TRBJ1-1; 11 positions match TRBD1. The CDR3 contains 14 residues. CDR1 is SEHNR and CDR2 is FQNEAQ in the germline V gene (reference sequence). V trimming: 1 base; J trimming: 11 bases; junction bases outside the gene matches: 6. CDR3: CASSLGGQGAGAFF. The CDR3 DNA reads TGTGCCAGCAGCTTAGGTGGACAGGGGGCTGGGGCTTTCTTT.

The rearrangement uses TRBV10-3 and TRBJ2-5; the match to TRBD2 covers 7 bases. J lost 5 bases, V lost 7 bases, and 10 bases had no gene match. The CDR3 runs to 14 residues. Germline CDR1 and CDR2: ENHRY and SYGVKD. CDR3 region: CAIKDVRGGETQYF. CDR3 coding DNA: TGTGCCATCAAGGATGTGCGGGGAGGGGAGACCCAGTACTTC.

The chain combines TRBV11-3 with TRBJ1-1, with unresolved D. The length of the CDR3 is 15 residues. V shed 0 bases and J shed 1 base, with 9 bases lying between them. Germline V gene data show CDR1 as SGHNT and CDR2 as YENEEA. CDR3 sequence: CASSLDQAGNTEAFF. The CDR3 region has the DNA TGTGCCAGCAGCTTAGATCAGGCGGGGAACACTGAAGCTTTCTTT.

Here the CDR3 reads CASSDRGGALETQYF. CDR3 coding DNA: TGTGCCAGCAGTGATCGTGGGGGGGCTTTAGAGACCCAGTACTTC. This sequence joins TRBV2 and TRBJ2-5, with a weak D call TRBD2 (7 bases). The CDR3 contains 15 residues. V lost 3 bases and J lost 4, with 15 bases in between. Germline loops: CDR1 SNHLY, CDR2 FYNNEI.

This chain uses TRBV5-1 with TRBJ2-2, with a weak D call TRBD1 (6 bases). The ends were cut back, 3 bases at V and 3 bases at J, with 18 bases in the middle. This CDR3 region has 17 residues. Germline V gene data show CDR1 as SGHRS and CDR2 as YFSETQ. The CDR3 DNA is TGCGCCAGCAGCTGGAGGACAGAAAGCTATTACACCGGGGAGCTGTTTTTT. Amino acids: CASSWRTESYYTGELFF.

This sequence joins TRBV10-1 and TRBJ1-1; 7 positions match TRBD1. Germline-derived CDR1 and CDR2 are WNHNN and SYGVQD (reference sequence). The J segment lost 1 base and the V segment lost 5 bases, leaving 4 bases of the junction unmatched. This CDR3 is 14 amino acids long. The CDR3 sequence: CASSRDSSNTEAFF. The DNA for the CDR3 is TGCGCCAGCAGTCGGGACAGCTCGAACACTGAAGCTTTCTTT.

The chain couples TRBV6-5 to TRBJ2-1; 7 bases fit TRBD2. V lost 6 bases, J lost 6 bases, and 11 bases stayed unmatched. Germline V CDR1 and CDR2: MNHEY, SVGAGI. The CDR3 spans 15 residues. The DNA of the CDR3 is TGTGCCAGCAGCATTAGCGGGCTGCTCCTCAATGAGCAGTTCTTC. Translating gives CASSISGLLLNEQFF.

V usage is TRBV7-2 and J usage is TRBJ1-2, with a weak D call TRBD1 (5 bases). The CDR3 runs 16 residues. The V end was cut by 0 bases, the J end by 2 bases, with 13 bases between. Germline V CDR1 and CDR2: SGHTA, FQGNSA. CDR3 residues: CASSLAAGSYNYGYTF. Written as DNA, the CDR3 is TGTGCCAGCAGCTTAGCGGCAGGGTCCTACAACTATGGCTACACCTTC.

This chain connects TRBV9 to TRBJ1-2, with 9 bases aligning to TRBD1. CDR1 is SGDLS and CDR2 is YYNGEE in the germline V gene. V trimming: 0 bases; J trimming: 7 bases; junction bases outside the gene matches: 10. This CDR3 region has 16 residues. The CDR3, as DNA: TGTGCCAGCAGCGTAGCCCCAGGACAGGGGAGTGGTGGCTACACCTTC. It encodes CASSVAPGQGSGGYTF. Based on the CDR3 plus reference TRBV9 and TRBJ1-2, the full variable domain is DSGVTQTPKHLITATGQRVTLRCSPRSGDLSVYWYQQSLDQGLQFLIQYYNGEERAKGNILERFSAQQFPDLHSELNLSSLELGDSALYFCASSVAPGQGSGGYTFGSGTRLTVV.

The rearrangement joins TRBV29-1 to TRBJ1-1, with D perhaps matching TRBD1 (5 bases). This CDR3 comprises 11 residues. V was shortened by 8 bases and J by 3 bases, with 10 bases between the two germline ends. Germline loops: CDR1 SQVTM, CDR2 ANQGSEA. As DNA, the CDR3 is TGCAGCTGCGGGGACTACACTGAAGCTTTCTTT. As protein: CSCGDYTEAFF.

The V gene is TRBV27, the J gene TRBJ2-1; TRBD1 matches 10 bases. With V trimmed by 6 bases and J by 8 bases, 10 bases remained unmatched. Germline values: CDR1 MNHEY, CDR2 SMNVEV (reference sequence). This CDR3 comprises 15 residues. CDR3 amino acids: CASSLPGTGVDEQFF. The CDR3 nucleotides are TGTGCCAGCAGCCTCCCCGGGACAGGGGTCGATGAGCAGTTCTTC.

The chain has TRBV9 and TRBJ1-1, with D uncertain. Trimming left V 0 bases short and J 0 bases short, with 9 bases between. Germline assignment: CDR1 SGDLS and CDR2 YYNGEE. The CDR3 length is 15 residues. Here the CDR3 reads CASSVGTAMNTEAFF. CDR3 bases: TGTGCCAGCAGCGTAGGTACAGCAATGAACACTGAAGCTTTCTTT.

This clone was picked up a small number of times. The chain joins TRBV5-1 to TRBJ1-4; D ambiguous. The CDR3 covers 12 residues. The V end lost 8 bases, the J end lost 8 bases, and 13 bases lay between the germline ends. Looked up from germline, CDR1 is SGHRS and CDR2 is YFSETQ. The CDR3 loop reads CASRLGEEKLFF. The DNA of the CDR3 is TGCGCCAGTCGCCTCGGGGAGGAAAAACTGTTTTTT.

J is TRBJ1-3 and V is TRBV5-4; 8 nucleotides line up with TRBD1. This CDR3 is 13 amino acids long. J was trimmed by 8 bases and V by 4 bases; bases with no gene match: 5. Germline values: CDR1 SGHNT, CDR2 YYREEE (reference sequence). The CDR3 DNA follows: TGTGCCAGCAGCCTAGACAGGGGATACACCATATATTTT. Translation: CASSLDRGYTIYF.

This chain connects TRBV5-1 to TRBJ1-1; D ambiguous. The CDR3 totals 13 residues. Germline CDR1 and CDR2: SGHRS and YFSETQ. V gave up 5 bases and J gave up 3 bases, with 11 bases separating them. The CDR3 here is CASRTIRDTEAFF. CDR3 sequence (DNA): TGCGCCAGCAGAACCATTCGGGACACTGAAGCTTTCTTT.

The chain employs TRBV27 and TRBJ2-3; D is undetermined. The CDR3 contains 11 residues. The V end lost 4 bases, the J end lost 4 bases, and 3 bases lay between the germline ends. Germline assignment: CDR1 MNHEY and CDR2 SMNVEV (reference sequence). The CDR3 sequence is CASSSADTQYF. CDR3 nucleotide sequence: TGTGCCAGCAGTTCCGCAGATACGCAGTATTTT.

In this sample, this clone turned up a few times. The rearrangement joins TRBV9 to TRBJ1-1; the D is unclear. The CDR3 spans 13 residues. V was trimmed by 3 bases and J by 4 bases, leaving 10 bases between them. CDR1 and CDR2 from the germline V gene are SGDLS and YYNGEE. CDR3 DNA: TGTGCCAGCAGCGCGACTGAGGGCACTGAAGCTTTCTTT. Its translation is CASSATEGTEAFF.

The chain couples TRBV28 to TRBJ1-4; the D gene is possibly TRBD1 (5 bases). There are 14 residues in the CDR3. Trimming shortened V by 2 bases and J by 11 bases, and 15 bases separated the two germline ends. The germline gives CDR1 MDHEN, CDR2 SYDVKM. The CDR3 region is CASSLLSGIGKLFF. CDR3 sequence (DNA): TGTGCCAGCAGTTTACTATCAGGGATAGGTAAACTGTTTTTT. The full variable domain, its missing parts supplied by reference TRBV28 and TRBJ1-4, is DVKVTQSSRYLVKRTGEKVFLECVQDMDHENMFWYRQDPGLGLRLIYFSYDVKMKEKGDIPEGYSVSREKKERFSLILESASTNQTSMYLCASSLLSGIGKLFFGSGTQLSVL.

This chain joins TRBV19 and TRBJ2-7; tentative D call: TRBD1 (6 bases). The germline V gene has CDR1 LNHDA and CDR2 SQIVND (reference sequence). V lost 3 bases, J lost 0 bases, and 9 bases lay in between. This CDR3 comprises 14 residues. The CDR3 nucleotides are TGTGCCAGTAGTATTGACAGGAACTCCTACGAGCAGTACTTC. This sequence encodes CASSIDRNSYEQYF. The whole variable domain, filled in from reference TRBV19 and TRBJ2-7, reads DGGITQSPKYLFRKEGQNVTLSCEQNLNHDAMYWYRQDPGQGLRLIYYSQIVNDFQKGDIAEGYSVSREKKESFPLTVTSAQKNPTAFYLCASSIDRNSYEQYFGPGTRLTVT.

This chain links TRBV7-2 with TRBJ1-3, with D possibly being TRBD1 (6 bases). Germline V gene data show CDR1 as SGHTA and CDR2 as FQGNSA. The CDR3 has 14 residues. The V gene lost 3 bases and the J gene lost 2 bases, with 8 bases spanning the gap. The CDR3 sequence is CASSLGAAGNTIYF. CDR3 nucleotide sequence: TGTGCCAGCAGCTTGGGGGCGGCTGGAAACACCATATATTTT.

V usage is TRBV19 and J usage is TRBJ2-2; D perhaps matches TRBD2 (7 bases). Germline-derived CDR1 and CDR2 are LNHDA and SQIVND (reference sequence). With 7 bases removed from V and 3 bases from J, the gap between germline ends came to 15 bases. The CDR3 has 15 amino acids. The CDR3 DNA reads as TGTGCCAGTAAGGTTTGGGAGGGGGACACCGGGGAGCTGTTTTTT. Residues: CASKVWEGDTGELFF.

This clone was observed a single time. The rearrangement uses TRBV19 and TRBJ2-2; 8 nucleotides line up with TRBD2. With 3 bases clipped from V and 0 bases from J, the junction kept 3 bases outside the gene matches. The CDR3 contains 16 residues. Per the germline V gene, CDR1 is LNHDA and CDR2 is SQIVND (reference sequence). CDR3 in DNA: TGTGCCAGTAGTATCGGCGGGGGGACGAACACCGGGGAGCTGTTTTTT. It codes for CASSIGGGTNTGELFF.

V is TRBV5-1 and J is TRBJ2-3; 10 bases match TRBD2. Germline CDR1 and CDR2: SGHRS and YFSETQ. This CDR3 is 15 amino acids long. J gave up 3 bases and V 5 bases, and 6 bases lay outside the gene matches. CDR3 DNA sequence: TGCGCCAGCAGACACCGGACTAGCGGTACAGATACGCAGTATTTT. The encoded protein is CASRHRTSGTDTQYF. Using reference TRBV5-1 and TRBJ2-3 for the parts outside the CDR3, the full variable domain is KAGVTQTPRYLIKTRGQQVTLSCSPISGHRSVSWYQQTPGQGLQFLFEYFSETQRNKGNFPGRFSGRQFSNSRSEMNVSTLELGDSALYLCASRHRTSGTDTQYFGPGTRLTVL.

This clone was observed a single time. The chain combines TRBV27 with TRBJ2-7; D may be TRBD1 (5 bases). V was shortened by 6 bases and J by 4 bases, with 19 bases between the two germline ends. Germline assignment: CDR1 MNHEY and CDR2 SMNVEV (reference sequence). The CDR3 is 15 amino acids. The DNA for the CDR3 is TGTGCCAGCAGACCGACAGCGAAAGGGTTATACGAGCAGTACTTC. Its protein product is CASRPTAKGLYEQYF.

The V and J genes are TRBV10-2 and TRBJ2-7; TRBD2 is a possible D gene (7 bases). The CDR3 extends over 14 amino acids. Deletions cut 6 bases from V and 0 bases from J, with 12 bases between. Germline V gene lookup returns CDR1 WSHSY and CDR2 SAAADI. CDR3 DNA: TGCGCCAGCAGGACGGGGGGCGGCTCCTACGAGCAGTACTTC. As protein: CASRTGGGSYEQYF.

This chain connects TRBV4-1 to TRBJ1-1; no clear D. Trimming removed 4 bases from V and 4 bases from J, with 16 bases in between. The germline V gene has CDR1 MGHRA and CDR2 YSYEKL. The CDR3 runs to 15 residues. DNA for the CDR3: TGCGCCAGCAGCCCACCGGGGTCCCTGGGCACTGAAGCTTTCTTT. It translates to CASSPPGSLGTEAFF.

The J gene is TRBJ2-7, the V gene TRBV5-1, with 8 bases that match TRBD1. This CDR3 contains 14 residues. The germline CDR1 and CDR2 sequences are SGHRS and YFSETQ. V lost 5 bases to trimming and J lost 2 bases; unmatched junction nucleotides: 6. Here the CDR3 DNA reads TGCGCCAGCAGGCAATCGACAGGGGCCTACGAGCAGTACTTC. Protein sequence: CASRQSTGAYEQYF. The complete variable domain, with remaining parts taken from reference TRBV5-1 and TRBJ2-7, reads KAGVTQTPRYLIKTRGQQVTLSCSPISGHRSVSWYQQTPGQGLQFLFEYFSETQRNKGNFPGRFSGRQFSNSRSEMNVSTLELGDSALYLCASRQSTGAYEQYFGPGTRLTVT.